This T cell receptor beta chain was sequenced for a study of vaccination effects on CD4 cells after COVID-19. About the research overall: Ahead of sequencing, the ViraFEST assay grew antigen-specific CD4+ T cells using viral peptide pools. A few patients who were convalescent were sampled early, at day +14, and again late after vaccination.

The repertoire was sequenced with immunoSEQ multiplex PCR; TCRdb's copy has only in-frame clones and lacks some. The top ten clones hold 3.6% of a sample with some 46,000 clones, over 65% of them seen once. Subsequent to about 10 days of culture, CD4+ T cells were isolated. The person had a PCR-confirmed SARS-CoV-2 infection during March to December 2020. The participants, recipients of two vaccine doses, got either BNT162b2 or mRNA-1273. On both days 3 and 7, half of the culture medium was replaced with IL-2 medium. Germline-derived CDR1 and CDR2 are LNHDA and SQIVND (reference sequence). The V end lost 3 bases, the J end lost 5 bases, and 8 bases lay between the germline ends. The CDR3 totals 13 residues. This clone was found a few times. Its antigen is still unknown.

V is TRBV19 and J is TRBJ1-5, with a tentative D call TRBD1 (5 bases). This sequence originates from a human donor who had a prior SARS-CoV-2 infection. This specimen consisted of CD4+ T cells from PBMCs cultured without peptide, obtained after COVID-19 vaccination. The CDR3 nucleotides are TGTGCCAGTAGTATGGGCAGGGATCAGCCCCAGCATTTT. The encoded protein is CASSMGRDQPQHF.